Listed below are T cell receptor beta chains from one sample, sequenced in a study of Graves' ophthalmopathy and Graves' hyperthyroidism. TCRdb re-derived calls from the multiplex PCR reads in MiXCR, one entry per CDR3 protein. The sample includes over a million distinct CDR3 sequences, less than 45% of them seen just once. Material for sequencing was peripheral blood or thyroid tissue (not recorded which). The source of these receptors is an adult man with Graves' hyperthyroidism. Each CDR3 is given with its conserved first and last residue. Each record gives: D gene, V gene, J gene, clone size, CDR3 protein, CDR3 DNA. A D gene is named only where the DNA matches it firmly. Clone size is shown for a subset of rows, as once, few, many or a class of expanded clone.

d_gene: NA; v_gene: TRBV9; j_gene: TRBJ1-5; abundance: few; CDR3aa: CASSQTITGATQHF; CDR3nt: TGTGCCAGCAGCCAAACGATTACAGGCGCGACCCAGCATTTT
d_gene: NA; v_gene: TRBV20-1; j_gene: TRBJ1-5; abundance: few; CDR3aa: CSAIMPQGHQPQHF; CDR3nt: TGCAGTGCTATAATGCCTCAGGGCCATCAGCCCCAGCATTTT
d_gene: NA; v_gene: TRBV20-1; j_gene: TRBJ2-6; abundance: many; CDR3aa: CSASPLGATGANVLTF; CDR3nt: TGCAGTGCTTCCCCACTCGGGGCAACTGGGGCCAACGTCCTGACTTTC
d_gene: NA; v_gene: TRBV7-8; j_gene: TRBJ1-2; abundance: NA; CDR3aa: CASTGPSSNYGYTF; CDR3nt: TGTGCCAGCACTGGCCCCAGCTCTAACTATGGCTACACCTTC
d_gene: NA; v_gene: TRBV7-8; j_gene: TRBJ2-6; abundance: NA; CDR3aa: CASRGVRRGANVLTF; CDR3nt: TGTGCCAGCAGGGGGGTTCGGCGTGGGGCCAACGTCCTGACTTTC
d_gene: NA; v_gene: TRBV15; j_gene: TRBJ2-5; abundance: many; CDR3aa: CATNGGGWETQYF; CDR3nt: TGTGCCACCAATGGAGGGGGCTGGGAGACCCAGTACTTC
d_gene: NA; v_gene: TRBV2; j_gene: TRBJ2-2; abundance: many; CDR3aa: CASSEERGFGELFF; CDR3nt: TGTGCCAGCAGTGAAGAGAGGGGCTTCGGGGAGCTGTTTTTT
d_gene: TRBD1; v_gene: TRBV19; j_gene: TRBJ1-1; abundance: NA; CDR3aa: CASSIRGTPETEAFF; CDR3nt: TGTGCCAGTAGTATCAGGGGGACCCCGGAGACTGAAGCTTTCTTT
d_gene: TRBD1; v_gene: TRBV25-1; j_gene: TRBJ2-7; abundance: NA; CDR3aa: CASSDSQKGRGRYEQYF; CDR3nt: TGTGCCAGCAGTGACTCCCAGAAGGGCAGGGGGCGTTACGAGCAGTACTTC
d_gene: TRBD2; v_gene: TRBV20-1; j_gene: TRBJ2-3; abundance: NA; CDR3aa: CSASGTSGYTDTQYF; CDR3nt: TGCAGTGCTAGCGGGACTAGCGGGTACACAGATACGCAGTATTTT
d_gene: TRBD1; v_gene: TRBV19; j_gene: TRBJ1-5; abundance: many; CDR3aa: CASRIQGTGNQPQHF; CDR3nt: TGTGCCAGTAGGATACAGGGGACCGGCAATCAGCCCCAGCATTTT
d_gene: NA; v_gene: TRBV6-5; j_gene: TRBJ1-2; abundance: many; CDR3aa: CASSPGTSRGYTF; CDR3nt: TGTGCCAGCAGCCCCGGGACCTCCAGGGGCTACACCTTC
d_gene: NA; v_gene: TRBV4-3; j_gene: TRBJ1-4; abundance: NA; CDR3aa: CASSQWYLTNEKLFF; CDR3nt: TGCGCCAGCAGCCAATGGTATTTGACTAATGAAAAACTGTTTTTT
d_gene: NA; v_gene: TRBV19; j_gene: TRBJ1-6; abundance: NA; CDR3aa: CASSVRSTNSPLHF; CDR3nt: TGTGCCAGTAGTGTCCGGTCTACTAATTCACCCCTCCACTTT
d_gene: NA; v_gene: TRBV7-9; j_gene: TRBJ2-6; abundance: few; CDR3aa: CAGSAAGANVLTF; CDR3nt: TGTGCCGGAAGTGCGGCTGGGGCCAACGTCCTGACTTTC
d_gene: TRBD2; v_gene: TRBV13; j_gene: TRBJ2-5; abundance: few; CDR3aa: CASSFETSGLRETQYF; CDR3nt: TGTGCCAGCAGCTTTGAAACTAGCGGCCTTCGGGAGACCCAGTACTTC
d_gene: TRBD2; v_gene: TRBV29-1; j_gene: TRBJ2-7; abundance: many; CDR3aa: CSVQGLAGSSSYEQYF; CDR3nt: TGCAGCGTTCAGGGACTAGCGGGAAGTAGCTCCTACGAGCAGTACTTC
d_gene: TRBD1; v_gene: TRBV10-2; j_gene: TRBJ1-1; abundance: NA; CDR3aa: CASLKTGLYTEAFF; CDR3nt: TGCGCCAGCTTAAAGACAGGGCTGTACACTGAAGCTTTCTTT
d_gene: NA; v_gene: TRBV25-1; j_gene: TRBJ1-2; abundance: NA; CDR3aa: CASSDFDKSYTF; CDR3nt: TGTGCCAGCAGTGACTTCGACAAGAGCTACACCTTC
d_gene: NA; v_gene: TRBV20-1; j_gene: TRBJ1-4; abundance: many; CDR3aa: CSTIDLSEKLFF; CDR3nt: TGCAGTACAATTGACCTGAGTGAAAAACTGTTTTTT
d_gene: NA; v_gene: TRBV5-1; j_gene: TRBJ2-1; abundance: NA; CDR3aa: CASSWTGDYEQFF; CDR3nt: TGCGCCAGCAGCTGGACCGGCGACTACGAGCAGTTCTTC
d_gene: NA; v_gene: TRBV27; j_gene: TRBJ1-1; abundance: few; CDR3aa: CASSYRTHTEAFF; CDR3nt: TGTGCCAGCAGCTACAGGACACATACTGAAGCTTTCTTT
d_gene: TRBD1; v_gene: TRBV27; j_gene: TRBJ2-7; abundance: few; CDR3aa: CASSGGTGSSYEQYF; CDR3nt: TGTGCCAGCAGTGGCGGGACAGGGAGTTCCTACGAGCAGTACTTC
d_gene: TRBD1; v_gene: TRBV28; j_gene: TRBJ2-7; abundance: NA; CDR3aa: CASSPRTGQGSHQYF; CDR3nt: TGTGCCAGCAGTCCTCGTACGGGACAGGGATCCCACCAGTACTTC
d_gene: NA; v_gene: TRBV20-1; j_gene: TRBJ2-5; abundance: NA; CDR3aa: CSAREQGGQYF; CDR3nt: TGCAGTGCTAGAGAACAAGGGGGCCAGTACTTC
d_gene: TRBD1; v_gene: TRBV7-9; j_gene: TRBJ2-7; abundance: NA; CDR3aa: CASSMTGGSEQYF; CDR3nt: TGTGCCAGCAGCATGACAGGGGGAAGTGAGCAGTACTTC
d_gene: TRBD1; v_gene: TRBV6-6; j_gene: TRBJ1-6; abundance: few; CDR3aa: CAGGDSPNSPLHF; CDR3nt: TGTGCCGGTGGGGACAGTCCCAATTCACCCCTCCACTTT
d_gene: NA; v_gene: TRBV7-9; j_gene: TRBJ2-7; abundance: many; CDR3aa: CASSFSHYEQYF; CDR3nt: TGTGCCAGCAGTTTCAGCCACTACGAGCAGTACTTC
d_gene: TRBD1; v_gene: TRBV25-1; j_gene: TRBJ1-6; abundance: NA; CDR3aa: CASPWTGDNSPLHF; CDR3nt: TGTGCCAGCCCATGGACAGGGGACAATTCACCCCTCCACTTT
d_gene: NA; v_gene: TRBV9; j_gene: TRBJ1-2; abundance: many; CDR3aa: CASSGQGYYGYTF; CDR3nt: TGTGCCAGCAGCGGACAAGGATACTATGGCTACACCTTC
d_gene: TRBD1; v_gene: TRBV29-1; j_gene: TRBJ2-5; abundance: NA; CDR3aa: CSGGDRASHQYF; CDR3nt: TGCAGCGGCGGGGACAGGGCTTCTCACCAGTACTTC
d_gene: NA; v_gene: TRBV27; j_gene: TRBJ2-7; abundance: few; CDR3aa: CASTTYDRPRTMYEQYF; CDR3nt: TGTGCCAGCACGACATACGACAGACCCAGAACTATGTACGAGCAGTACTTC
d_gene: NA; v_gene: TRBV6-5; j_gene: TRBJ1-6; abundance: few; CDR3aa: CASSDDSWENSPLHF; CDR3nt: TGTGCCAGCAGTGACGACAGTTGGGAAAATTCACCCCTCCACTTT
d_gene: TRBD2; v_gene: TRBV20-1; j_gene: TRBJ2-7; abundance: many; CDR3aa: CSARPGGAGEQYF; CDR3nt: TGCAGTGCTAGGCCCGGGGGGGCTGGCGAGCAGTACTTC
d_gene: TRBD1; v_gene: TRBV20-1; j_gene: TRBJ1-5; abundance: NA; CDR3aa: CSATDPRGRVDQPQHF; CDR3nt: TGCAGTGCTACGGACCCCAGGGGGCGGGTGGATCAGCCCCAGCATTTT
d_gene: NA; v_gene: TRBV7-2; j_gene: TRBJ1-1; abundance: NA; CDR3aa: CASSLVGGAVTEAFF; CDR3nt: TGTGCCAGCAGCTTAGTTGGGGGCGCCGTCACTGAAGCTTTCTTT
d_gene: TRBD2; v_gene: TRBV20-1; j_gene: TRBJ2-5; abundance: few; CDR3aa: CSLPGLAGGETQYF; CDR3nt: TGCAGTCTTCCGGGACTAGCGGGTGGAGAGACCCAGTACTTC
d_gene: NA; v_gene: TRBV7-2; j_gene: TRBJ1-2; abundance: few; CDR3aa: CAWSVGLDSFYGYTF; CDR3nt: TGTGCCTGGAGTGTAGGCTTGGACAGCTTCTATGGCTACACCTTC
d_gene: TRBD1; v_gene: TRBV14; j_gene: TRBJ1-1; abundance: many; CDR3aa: CASSRVTGGGTEAFF; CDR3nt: TGTGCCAGCAGCCGAGTGACAGGGGGCGGGACTGAAGCTTTCTTT
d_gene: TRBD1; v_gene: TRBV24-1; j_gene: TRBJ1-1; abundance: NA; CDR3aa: CATSAPGTGGRNTEAFF; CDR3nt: TGTGCCACCAGTGCACCCGGGACAGGGGGTAGGAACACTGAAGCTTTCTTT
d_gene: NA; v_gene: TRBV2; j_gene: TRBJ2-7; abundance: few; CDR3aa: CASSEQGLSAYEQYF; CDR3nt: TGTGCCAGCAGCGAGCAGGGACTGAGCGCCTACGAGCAGTACTTC
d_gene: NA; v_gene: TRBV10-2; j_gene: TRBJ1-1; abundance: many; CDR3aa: CASSPLPLGTNTEAFF; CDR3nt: TGTGCCAGCAGTCCACTCCCACTGGGGACGAACACTGAAGCTTTCTTT
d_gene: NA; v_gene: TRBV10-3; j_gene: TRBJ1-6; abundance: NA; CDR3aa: CAISEPGRTNSPLHF; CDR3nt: TGTGCCATCAGTGAGCCCGGCAGGACGAATTCACCCCTCCACTTT
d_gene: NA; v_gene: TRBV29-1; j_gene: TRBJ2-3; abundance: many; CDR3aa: CSVEAPAPTTDTQYF; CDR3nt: TGCAGCGTTGAAGCGCCCGCTCCCACCACAGATACGCAGTATTTT
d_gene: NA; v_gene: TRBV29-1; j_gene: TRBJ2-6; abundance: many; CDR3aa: CSVEMDSGANVLTF; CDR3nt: TGCAGCGTTGAAATGGACTCTGGGGCCAACGTCCTGACTTTC